These T cell receptor beta chains were read from a single sample in a study of chemoradiotherapy in HPV16-positive cancers. Some clones are missing from TCRdb's copy, which holds only in-frame ones; the method was immunoSEQ multiplex PCR. The sample shows about 5,000 clones, 95% to 96% of them seen only once. Sequencing used tumor tissue, obtained from a patient who underwent chemoradiotherapy. These receptors were taken from a human donor with HPV-associated anogenital cancer. CDR3s include the opening cysteine and the closing phenylalanine or tryptophan. The D gene is left open where the match is weak. Only some rows state a clone size, as once, few, many or a class for expanded clones.

TRBD1	NA	TRBV4-3	TRBJ1-2	CASSQDAGTGVGGYTF	TGCGCCAGCAGCCAAGATGCCGGGACAGGGGTGGGCGGCTACACCTTC
NA	NA	TRBV5-4	TRBJ2-1	CASSLAGDFAYNEQFF	TGTGCCAGCAGCTTGGCTGGGGACTTCGCCTACAATGAGCAGTTCTTC
TRBD2	NA	TRBV7-3	TRBJ2-7	CASSSTSGKMYEQYF	TGTGCCAGCAGCTCCACTAGCGGTAAAATGTACGAGCAGTACTTC
NA	NA	TRBV28	TRBJ1-1	CASSGVSLGASNTEAFF	TGTGCCAGCAGCGGGGTGTCGTTGGGGGCCTCGAACACTGAAGCTTTCTTT
TRBD1	once	TRBV29-1	TRBJ2-7	CSVATGGAYEQYF	TGCAGCGTTGCTACAGGGGGAGCTTACGAGCAGTACTTC
TRBD1	NA	TRBV11-3	TRBJ1-3	CASSPGQARGTIYF	TGTGCCAGCAGCCCAGGACAGGCCCGTGGTACCATATATTTT
NA	NA	TRBV10-1	TRBJ1-1	CASRETENTEAFF	TGCGCCAGCAGAGAGACAGAGAACACTGAAGCTTTCTTT
NA	NA	TRBV4-1	TRBJ2-3	CASSQARDAYTDTQYF	TGCGCCAGCAGCCAGGCCCGGGACGCCTATACAGATACGCAGTATTTT
TRBD1	NA	TRBV28	TRBJ2-7	CATFGQGIVDGDYEQYF	TGTGCCACTTTCGGACAGGGTATTGTGGACGGAGACTACGAGCAGTACTTC
NA	NA	TRBV7-2	TRBJ1-3	CASSLTPGTGNTIYF	TGTGCCAGCAGCTTAACCCCGGGGACAGGAAACACCATATATTTT
NA	NA	TRBV6-5	TRBJ1-6	CASSQGGPLHF	TGTGCCAGCAGCCAGGGAGGTCCCCTCCACTTT
TRBD1	NA	TRBV6-6	TRBJ1-4	CASVQGALSEKLFF	TGTGCCAGCGTACAGGGGGCGCTTTCTGAAAAACTGTTTTTT
NA	NA	TRBV4-1	TRBJ1-1	CASSQDRGPNTEAFF	TGCGCCAGCAGCCAAGATAGAGGACCGAACACTGAAGCTTTCTTT
NA	NA	TRBV12-5	TRBJ2-6	CASGLVTSGANVLTF	TGTGCTAGTGGTTTGGTAACGTCTGGGGCCAACGTCCTGACTTTC
NA	NA	TRBV7-2	TRBJ1-2	CASSSDWSSYGYTF	TGTGCCAGCAGCTCGGACTGGAGCTCATATGGCTACACCTTC
TRBD1	NA	TRBV6-1	TRBJ2-7	CASNRGQGASYEQYF	TGTGCCAGCAACAGAGGACAGGGGGCCTCCTACGAGCAGTACTTC
NA	NA	TRBV19	TRBJ2-5	CASSTGARGAIQETQYF	TGTGCCAGTAGCACCGGGGCGAGGGGGGCTATTCAAGAGACCCAGTACTTC
NA	NA	TRBV5-4	TRBJ2-3	CASSFNVPDTQYF	TGTGCCAGCAGCTTCAATGTTCCGGATACGCAGTATTTT
TRBD1	NA	TRBV19	TRBJ1-1	CASSHRQGNTEAFF	TGTGCCAGTAGTCATAGACAGGGGAACACTGAAGCTTTCTTT
NA	once	TRBV10-3	TRBJ2-1	CAIKRENNEQFF	TGTGCCATCAAACGGGAGAACAATGAGCAGTTCTTC
NA	NA	TRBV11-2	TRBJ1-6	CASSLDSQTARNSPLHF	TGTGCCAGCAGCTTAGATAGCCAGACAGCCCGTAATTCACCCCTCCACTTT
NA	NA	TRBV7-9	TRBJ1-2	CASSLAQGGNYGYTF	TGTGCCAGCAGCTTAGCTCAGGGCGGCAACTATGGCTACACCTTC
TRBD2	NA	TRBV7-2	TRBJ2-2	CASSRVSGIPNTGELFF	TGTGCCAGCAGCCGAGTTAGCGGGATTCCGAACACCGGGGAGCTGTTTTTT
TRBD2	NA	TRBV6-5	TRBJ2-7	CASKGTSGSYEQYF	TGTGCCAGCAAAGGTACTAGCGGAAGTTACGAGCAGTACTTC
NA	NA	TRBV7-8	TRBJ1-5	CASSFRGNNQPQHF	TGTGCCAGCAGCTTCCGGGGCAACAATCAGCCCCAGCATTTT
NA	NA	TRBV7-3	TRBJ2-3	CASSLGGWVPNTDTQYF	TGTGCCAGCAGCTTAGGGGGATGGGTGCCGAACACAGATACGCAGTATTTT
TRBD2	NA	TRBV11-2	TRBJ2-5	CASSFGPPAGGETQYF	TGTGCCAGCAGCTTCGGTCCTCCAGCGGGAGGGGAGACCCAGTACTTC
NA	once	TRBV5-1	TRBJ1-3	CASSSGTLSGNTIYF	TGCGCCAGCAGCTCCGGGACACTCTCTGGAAACACCATATATTTT
TRBD2	NA	TRBV29-1	TRBJ2-7	CSAFSPGGGEQYF	TGCAGCGCCTTTAGTCCGGGGGGAGGCGAGCAGTACTTC
NA	NA	TRBV6-5	TRBJ1-1	CASRRVVTEAFF	TGTGCCAGCAGAAGGGTAGTAACTGAAGCTTTCTTT
TRBD1	once	TRBV6-5	TRBJ2-3	CASSRRQGAFDTQYF	TGTGCCAGCAGTCGCCGACAGGGGGCCTTTGATACGCAGTATTTT
NA	once	TRBV28	TRBJ1-2	CASSAPQAGPGYTF	TGTGCCAGCAGTGCCCCCCAGGCGGGGCCGGGCTACACCTTC
NA	NA	TRBV6-5	TRBJ2-7	CASSAREGSYEQYF	TGTGCCAGCAGTGCCCGGGAAGGTTCCTACGAGCAGTACTTC
NA	NA	TRBV11-2	TRBJ1-1	CASSLDFTEAFF	TGTGCCAGCAGCTTAGACTTCACTGAAGCTTTCTTT
TRBD1	NA	TRBV7-8	TRBJ1-5	CASSPRTGDQPQHF	TGTGCCAGCAGCCCTCGGACAGGAGATCAGCCCCAGCATTTT
NA	NA	TRBV6-5	TRBJ1-6	CASSYSQGKGSPLHF	TGTGCCAGCAGTTACTCACAGGGTAAAGGGTCACCCCTCCACTTT
TRBD1	once	TRBV29-1	TRBJ1-2	CSAIDRGKGGYTF	TGCAGCGCCATCGACAGGGGAAAGGGCGGCTACACCTTC
NA	NA	TRBV28	TRBJ2-7	CASSHGSSYEQYF	TGTGCCAGCAGCCACGGCAGTTCCTACGAGCAGTACTTC
NA	NA	TRBV10-3	TRBJ2-4	CAISVGLEGDIQYF	TGTGCCATCAGTGTGGGTCTAGAGGGGGACATTCAGTACTTC
NA	NA	TRBV2	TRBJ2-5	CASHRGLQETQYF	TGTGCCAGCCATAGGGGCCTGCAAGAGACCCAGTACTTC
NA	once	TRBV5-5	TRBJ1-4	CASSTGTSNEKLFF	TGTGCCAGCAGCACCGGGACTTCCAATGAAAAACTGTTTTTT
NA	NA	TRBV19	TRBJ1-2	CASSVGDGQLNYGYTF	TGTGCCAGTAGTGTCGGGGACGGACAGTTGAACTATGGCTACACCTTC
NA	NA	TRBV19	TRBJ1-3	CASTLDSSGNTIYF	TGTGCCAGTACCTTAGACAGCTCTGGAAACACCATATATTTT
NA	NA	TRBV19	TRBJ2-7	CASSERAHGVESYEQYF	TGTGCCAGTAGTGAAAGGGCCCACGGGGTGGAGTCCTACGAGCAGTACTTC
NA	NA	TRBV5-6	TRBJ1-1	CASSSGPFYKNTEAFF	TGTGCCAGCAGCTCGGGACCATTCTACAAGAACACTGAAGCTTTCTTT
NA	NA	TRBV9	TRBJ2-1	CASSVVSNEQFF	TGTGCCAGCAGCGTGGTTAGCAATGAGCAGTTCTTC
NA	NA	TRBV6-6	TRBJ2-3	CASSPQDRGGDTQYF	TGTGCCAGCAGTCCCCAGGATCGAGGTGGGGATACGCAGTATTTT
TRBD1	NA	TRBV5-5	TRBJ2-1	CASSPGTGTGHYNEQFF	TGTGCCAGCAGCCCTGGGACAGGTACAGGTCACTACAATGAGCAGTTCTTC
TRBD1	NA	TRBV5-4	TRBJ1-1	CASSVPGQTNTEAFF	TGTGCCAGCAGCGTGCCGGGACAGACGAACACTGAAGCTTTCTTT
TRBD1	NA	TRBV10-1	TRBJ1-5	CASSVMLQGDQPQHF	TGCGCCAGCAGTGTTATGCTACAGGGGGATCAGCCCCAGCATTTT
NA	NA	TRBV11-3	TRBJ1-2	CASSFPDHYGYTF	TGTGCCAGCAGCTTTCCGGATCACTATGGCTACACCTTC